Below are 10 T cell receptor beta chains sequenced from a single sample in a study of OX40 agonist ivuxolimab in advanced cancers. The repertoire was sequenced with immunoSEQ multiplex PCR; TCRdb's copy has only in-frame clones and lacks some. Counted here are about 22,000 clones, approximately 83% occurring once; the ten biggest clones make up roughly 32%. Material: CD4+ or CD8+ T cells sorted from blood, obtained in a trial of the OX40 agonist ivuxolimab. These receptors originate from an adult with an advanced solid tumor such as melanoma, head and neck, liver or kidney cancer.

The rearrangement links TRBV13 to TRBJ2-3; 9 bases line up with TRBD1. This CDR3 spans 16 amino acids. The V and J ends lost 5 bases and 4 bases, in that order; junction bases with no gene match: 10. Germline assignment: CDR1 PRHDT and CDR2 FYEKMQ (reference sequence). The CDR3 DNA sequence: TGTGCCAGCAGCGGCTGGGGGGACAGGGTACCAGATACGCAGTATTTT. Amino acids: CASSGWGDRVPDTQYF.

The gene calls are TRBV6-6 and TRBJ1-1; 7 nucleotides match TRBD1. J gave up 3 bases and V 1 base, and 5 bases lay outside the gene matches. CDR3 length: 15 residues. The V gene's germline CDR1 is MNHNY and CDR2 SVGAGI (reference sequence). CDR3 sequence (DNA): TGTGCCAGCAGTTACTTGGGGCAGGGGGACACTGAAGCTTTCTTT. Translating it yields CASSYLGQGDTEAFF.

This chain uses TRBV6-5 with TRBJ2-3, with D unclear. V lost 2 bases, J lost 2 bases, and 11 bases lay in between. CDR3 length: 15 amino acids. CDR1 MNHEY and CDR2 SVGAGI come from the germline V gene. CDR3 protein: CASSYPRRNTDTQYF. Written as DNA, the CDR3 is TGTGCCAGCAGTTACCCGCGTAGGAACACAGATACGCAGTATTTT.

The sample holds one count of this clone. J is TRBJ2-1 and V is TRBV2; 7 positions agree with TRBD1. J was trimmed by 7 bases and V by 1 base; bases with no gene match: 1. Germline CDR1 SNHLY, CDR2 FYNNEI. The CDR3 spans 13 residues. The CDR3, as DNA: TGTGCCAGCAGTGAAGTCAGGGGGAATGAGCAGTTCTTC. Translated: CASSEVRGNEQFF.

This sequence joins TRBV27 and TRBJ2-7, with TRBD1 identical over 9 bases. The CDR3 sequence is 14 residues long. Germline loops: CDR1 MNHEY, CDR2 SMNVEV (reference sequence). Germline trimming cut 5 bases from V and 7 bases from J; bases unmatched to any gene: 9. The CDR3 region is CASSTTGGPGEQYF. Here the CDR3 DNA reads TGTGCCAGCAGTACCACAGGGGGCCCGGGGGAGCAGTACTTC.

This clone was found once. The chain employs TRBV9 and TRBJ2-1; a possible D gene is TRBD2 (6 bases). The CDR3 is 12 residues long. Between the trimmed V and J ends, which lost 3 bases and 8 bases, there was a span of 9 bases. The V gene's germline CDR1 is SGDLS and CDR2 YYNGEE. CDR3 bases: TGTGCCAGCAGCGGGCCTAGCGATGAGCAGTTCTTC. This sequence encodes CASSGPSDEQFF.

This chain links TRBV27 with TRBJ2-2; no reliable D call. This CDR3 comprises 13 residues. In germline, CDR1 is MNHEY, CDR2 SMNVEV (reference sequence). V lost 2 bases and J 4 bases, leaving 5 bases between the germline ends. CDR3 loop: CASSLLGTGELFF. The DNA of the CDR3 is TGTGCCAGCAGTTTACTAGGCACCGGGGAGCTGTTTTTT.

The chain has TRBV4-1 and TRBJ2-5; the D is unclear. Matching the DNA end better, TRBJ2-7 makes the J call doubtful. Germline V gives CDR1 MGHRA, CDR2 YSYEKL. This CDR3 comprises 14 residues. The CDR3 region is CASSPWGSTYEQYF. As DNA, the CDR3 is TGCGCCAGCAGCCCCTGGGGTTCCACCTACGAGCAGTACTTC.

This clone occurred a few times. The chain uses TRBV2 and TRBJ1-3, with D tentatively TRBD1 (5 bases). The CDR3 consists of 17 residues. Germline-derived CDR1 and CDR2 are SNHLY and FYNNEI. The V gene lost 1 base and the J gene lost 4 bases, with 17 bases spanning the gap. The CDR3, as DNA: TGTGCCAGCAGTGAAGGTGCCCCGGGACTTCTGGGAAACACCATATATTTT. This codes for CASSEGAPGLLGNTIYF.

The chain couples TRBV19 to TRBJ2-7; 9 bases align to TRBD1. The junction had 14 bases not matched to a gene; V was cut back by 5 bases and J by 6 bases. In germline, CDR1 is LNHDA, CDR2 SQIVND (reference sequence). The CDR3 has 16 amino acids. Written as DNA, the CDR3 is TGTGCCAGTAGTGTCGCACACCGGGACAGGGAAGGCGAGCAGTACTTC. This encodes CASSVAHRDREGEQYF.